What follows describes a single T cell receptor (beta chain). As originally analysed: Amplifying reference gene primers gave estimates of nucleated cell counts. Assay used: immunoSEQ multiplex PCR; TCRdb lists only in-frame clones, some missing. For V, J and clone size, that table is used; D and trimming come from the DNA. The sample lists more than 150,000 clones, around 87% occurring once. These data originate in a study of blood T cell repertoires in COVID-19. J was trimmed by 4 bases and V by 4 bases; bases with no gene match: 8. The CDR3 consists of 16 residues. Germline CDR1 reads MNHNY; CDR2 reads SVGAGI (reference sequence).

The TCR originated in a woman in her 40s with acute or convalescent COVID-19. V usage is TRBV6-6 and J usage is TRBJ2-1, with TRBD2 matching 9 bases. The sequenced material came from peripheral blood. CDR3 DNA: TGTGCCAGCAGTTGGTTCACTAGCGGGCATTACAATGAGCAGTTCTTC. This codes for CASSWFTSGHYNEQFF.